This entry concerns a single TCR beta chain. These data originate in a study of blood T cell repertoires in COVID-19. For the study at large: The samples span acute and convalescent COVID-19 from the United States, Italy and Spain. Nucleic acid was either cDNA or gDNA, and it came from T cells, B-cell-depleted T cells, or PBMCs.

V lost 3 bases and J 2 bases, leaving 8 bases between the germline ends. Germline loops: CDR1 SGHTA, CDR2 FQGNSA. This CDR3 is 13 amino acids long. Per the original data handling: Amplification of reference gene primers was used by the study to estimate nucleated cell counts. Clones were sequenced by immunoSEQ multiplex PCR, and TCRdb holds only the in-frame ones, with some missing. V, J and clone size are taken as reported in that table, and D and trimming were inferred from the DNA itself. Of more than 75,000 clones listed, around 84% are singletons. The receptor's source is a man in his 60s with acute or convalescent COVID-19. The gene calls are TRBV7-2 and TRBJ2-7; D is ambiguous. What was sequenced was peripheral blood. Written as DNA, the CDR3 is TGTGCCAGCAGCTTCCCCCCCGCCTACGAGCAGTACTTC. The encoded protein is CASSFPPAYEQYF.